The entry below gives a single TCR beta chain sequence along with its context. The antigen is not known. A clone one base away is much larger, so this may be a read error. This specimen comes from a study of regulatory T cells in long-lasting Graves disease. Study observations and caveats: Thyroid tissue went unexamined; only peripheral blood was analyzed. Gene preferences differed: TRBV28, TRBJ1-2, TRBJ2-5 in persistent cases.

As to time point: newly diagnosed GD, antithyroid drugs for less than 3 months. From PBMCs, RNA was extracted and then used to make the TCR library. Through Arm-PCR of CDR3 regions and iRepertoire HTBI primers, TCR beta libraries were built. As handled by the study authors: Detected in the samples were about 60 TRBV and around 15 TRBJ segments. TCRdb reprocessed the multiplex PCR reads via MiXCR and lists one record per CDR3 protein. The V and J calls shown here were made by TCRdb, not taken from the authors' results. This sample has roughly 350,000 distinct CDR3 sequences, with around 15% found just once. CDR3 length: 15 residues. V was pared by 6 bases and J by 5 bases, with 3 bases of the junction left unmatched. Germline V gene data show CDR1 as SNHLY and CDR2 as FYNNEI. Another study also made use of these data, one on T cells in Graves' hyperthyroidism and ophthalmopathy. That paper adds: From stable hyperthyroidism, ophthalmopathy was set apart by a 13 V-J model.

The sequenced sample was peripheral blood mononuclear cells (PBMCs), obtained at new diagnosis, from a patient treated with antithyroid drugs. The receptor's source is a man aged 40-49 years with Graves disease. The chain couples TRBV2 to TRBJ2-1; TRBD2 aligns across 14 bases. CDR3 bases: TGTGCCAGCAGGCGGACTAGCGGGGGGAACAATGAGCAGTTCTTC. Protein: CASRRTSGGNNEQFF.